This entry features one TCR beta chain sequence. Antigen specificity is unknown. The CDR3 does not end in the conserved phenylalanine or tryptophan, so this is likely a read error. For each extraction, RNA and DNA were obtained together from about 19-30 mg of unsorted bulk tissue. Patients were treatment-naive with chronic HBV infection. These data originate in a study of tumor-infiltrating lymphocytes in primary liver carcinoma. Background on the study: Patients were both men and women, whose ages ran from 30 to 69 years. With diameters of about 4 to 10 cm, tumors were stage T1-T3 N0M0. Findings and limits, study-wide: When set against blood, tumors had a significantly higher top-250-clone fraction (p = 0.039).

From around 500 ng of total RNA, TCR beta-specific cDNA was reverse-transcribed using a constant-region primer. It was through three nested multiplex PCR rounds of slightly modified ARM-PCR that TCR beta libraries arose. Investigators reported that the first two PCR rounds, at approximately 11 cycles each, used TRBV1-TRBV30 forward primers with a C-beta reverse primer. TCRdb re-called the multiplex PCR reads with MiXCR, one entry per CDR3 protein. The data contain over 100,000 distinct CDR3 sequences, roughly 75% of them seen just once; the ten biggest clones take up more than 7%. The CDR3 covers 14 residues.

The chain combines TRBV12-3 or TRBV12-4 with TRBJ2-5, with 7 positions matching TRBD2. The TCR was taken from a woman in her fifties or sixties with primary liver carcinoma and hepatitis B virus infection. Sequenced input: tumor-adjacent normal liver tissue. The CDR3 spells CTSSLRDGGETQYL. In DNA, the CDR3 is TGTACCAGCAGTTTACGCGACGGGGGGGAGACCCAGTACCTC.